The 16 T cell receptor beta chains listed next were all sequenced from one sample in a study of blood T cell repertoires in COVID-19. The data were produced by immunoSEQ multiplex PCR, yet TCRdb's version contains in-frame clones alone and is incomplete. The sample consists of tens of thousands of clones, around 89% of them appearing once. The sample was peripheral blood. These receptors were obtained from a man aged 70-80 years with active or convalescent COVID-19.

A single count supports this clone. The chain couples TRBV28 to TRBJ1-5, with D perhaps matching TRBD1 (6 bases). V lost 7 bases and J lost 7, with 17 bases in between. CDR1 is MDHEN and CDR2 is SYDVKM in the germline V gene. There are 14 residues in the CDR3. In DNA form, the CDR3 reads TGTGCCAGCACCCGTCTGACAGGCGGGCAGCCCCAGCATTTT. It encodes CASTRLTGGQPQHF.

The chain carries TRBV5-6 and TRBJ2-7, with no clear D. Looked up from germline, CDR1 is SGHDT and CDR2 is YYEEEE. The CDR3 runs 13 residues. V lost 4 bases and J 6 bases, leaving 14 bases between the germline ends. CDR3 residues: CASSPLRLGEQYF. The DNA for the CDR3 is TGTGCCAGCAGCCCGCTCCGACTGGGCGAGCAGTACTTC. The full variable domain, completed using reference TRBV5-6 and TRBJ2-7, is DAGVTQSPTHLIKTRGQQVTLRCSPKSGHDTVSWYQQALGQGPQFIFQYYEEEERQRGNFPDRFSGHQFPNYSSELNVNALLLGDSALYLCASSPLRLGEQYFGPGTRLTVT.

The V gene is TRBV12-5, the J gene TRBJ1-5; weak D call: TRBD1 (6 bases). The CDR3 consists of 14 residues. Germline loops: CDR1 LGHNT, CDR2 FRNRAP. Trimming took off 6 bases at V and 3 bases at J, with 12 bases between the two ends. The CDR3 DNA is TGTGCTAGTGGACCAGGACAGAACAATCAGCCCCAGCATTTT. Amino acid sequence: CASGPGQNNQPQHF.

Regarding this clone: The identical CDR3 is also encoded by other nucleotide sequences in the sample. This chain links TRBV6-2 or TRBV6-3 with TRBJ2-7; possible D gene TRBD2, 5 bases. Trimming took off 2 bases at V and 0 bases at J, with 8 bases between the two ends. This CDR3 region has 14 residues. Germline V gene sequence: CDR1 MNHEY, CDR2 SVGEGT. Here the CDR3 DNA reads TGTGCCAGCAGTTACGCGGGCTTCTCCTACGAGCAGTACTTC. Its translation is CASSYAGFSYEQYF.

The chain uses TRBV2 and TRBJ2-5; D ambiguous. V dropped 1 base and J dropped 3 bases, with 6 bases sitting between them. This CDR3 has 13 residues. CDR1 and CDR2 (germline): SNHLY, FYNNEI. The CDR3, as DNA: TGTGCCAGCAGTGAAGATGGAGAAGAGACCCAGTACTTC. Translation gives CASSEDGEETQYF.

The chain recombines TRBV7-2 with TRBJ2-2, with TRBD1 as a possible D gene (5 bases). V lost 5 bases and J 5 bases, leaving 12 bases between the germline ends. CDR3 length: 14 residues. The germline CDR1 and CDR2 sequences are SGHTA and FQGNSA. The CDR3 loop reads CASSTRQITGELFF. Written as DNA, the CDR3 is TGTGCCAGCAGCACGAGACAGATTACCGGGGAGCTGTTTTTT.

The CDR3 sequence is CASSTGQNQETQYF. The DNA for the CDR3 is TGTGCCAGCAGCACGGGACAGAACCAAGAGACCCAGTACTTC. This chain uses TRBV7-9 with TRBJ2-5, with TRBD1 identical over 7 bases. Germline CDR1 and CDR2: SEHNR and FQNEAQ (reference sequence). Losses at the gene ends were 5 bases for V and 0 bases for J; bases not matched to a gene: 3. The CDR3 is made up of 14 amino acids.

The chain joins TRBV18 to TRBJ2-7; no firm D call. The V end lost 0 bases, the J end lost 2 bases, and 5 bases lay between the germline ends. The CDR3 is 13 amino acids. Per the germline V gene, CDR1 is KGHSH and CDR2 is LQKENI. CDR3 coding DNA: TGTGCCAGCTCACCACCGACACCCTACGAGCAGTACTTC. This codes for CASSPPTPYEQYF.

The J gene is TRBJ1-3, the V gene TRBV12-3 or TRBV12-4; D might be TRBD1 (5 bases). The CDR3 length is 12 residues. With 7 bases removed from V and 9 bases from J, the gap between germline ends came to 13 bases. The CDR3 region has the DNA TGTGCCAGCAACTTAGGGGCGGCCACCATATATTTT. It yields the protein CASNLGAATIYF.

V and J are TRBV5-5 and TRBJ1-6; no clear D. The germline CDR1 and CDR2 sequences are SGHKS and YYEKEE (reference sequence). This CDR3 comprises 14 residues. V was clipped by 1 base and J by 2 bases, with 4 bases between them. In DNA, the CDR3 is TGTGCCAGCAGCTTGCTCCCCTATAATTCACCCCTCCACTTT. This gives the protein CASSLLPYNSPLHF.

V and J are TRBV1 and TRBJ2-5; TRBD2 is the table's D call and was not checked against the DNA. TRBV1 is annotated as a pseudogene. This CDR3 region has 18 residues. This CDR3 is CTSSQDLPLAGGRETQYF. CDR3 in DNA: TGCACCAGCAGCCAAGATCTGCCACTAGCGGGGGGGCGGGAGACCCAGTACTTC.

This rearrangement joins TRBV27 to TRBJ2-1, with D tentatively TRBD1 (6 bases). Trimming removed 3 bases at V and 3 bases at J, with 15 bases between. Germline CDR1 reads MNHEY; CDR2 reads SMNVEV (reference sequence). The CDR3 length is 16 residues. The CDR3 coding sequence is TGTGCCAGCAGTTTGTACGCAGGGGTCATCTACAATGAGCAGTTCTTC. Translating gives CASSLYAGVIYNEQFF.

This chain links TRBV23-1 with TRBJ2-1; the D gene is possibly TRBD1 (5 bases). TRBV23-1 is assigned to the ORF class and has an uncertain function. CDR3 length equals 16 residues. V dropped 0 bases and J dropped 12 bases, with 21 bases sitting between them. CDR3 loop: CASSQSPRQKPVGQFF. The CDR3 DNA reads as TGCGCCAGCAGTCAATCCCCGAGACAGAAACCGGTGGGGCAGTTCTTC.

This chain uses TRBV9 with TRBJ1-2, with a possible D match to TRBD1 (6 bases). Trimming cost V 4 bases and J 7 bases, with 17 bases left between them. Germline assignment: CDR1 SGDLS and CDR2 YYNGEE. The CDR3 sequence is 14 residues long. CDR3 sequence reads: CASSPEGGAAGYTF. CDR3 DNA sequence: TGTGCCAGCAGCCCGGAGGGGGGGGCGGCTGGCTACACCTTC.

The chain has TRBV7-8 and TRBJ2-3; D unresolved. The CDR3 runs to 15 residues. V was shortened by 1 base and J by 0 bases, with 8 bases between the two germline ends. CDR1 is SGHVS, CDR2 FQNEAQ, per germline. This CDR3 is CASSLVSVSTDTQYF. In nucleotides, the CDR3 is TGTGCCAGCAGCTTAGTTTCAGTTAGCACAGATACGCAGTATTTT.

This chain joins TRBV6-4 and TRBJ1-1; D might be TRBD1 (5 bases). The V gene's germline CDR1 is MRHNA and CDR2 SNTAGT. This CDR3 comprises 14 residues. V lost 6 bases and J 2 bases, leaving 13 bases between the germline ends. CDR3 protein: CASRLQAQNTEAFF. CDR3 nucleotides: TGTGCCAGCAGGCTACAGGCCCAAAACACTGAAGCTTTCTTT.